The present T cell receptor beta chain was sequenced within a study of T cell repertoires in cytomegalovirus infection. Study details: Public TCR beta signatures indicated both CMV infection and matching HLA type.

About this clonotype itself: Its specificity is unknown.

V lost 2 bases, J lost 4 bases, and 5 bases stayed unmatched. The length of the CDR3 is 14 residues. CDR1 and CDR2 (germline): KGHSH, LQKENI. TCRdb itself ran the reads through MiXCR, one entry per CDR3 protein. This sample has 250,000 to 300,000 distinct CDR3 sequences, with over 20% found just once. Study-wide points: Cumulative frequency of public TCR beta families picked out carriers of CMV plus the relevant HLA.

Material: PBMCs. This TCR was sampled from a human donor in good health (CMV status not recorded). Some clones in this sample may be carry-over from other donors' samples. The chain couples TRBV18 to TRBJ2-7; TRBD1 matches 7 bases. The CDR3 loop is CASSPDRAQYEQYF. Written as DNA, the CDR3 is TGTGCCAGCTCACCAGACAGGGCCCAATACGAGCAGTACTTC. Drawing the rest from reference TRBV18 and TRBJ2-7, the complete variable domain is NAGVMQNPRHLVRRRGQEARLRCSPMKGHSHVYWYRQLPEEGLKFMVYLQKENIIDESGMPKERFSAEFPKEGPSILRIQQVVRGDSAAYFCASSPDRAQYEQYFGPGTRLTVT.